This T cell receptor (beta chain) emerged from a study of shared clonotypes between healthy human individuals. Whole-study results and caveats: The rarefaction results pointed to incomplete sorted-subset sequencing despite large depth.

Profiled with immunoSEQ multiplex PCR; TCRdb holds only in-frame clones, not every one. Of about 2 million clones in the sample, roughly 94% are singletons; the top ten hold 0.13%. This clone was detected once. Its cognate antigen is unknown. This sample includes further DNA sequences coding for the same CDR3. The CDR3 length is 13 residues. V lost 3 bases and J lost 3, with 6 bases in between. CDR1 is SGHRS and CDR2 is YFSETQ in the germline V gene. The chain uses TRBV5-1 and TRBJ2-2; D uncertain. The source is a man aged 18 to 35 in good health. Source material: naive CD4+ T cells sorted from blood. Subset meaning: CD45RA+ positively selected. Written as DNA, the CDR3 is TGCGCCAGCAGCTCTGGGTACACCGGGGAGCTGTTTTTT. Its translation: CASSSGYTGELFF.